The clone carrying this T cell receptor beta chain showed up many times. No antigen is known for it. Trimming removed 5 bases at V and 1 base at J, with 11 bases between. Germline V lookup: CDR1 MDHEN, CDR2 SYDVKM. The CDR3 extends over 14 amino acids. Since all of the isolated RNA was reverse transcribed, expressed TCRB transcripts were what got sequenced. Data came from immunoSEQ multiplex PCR; TCRdb stores just in-frame clones and leaves some out. The sample lists a few hundred thousand clones, roughly 9.8% occurring once. The sample originates from a study of beta chain features in type 1 diabetes. Study observations and caveats: People with Type 1 diabetes carried modestly yet significantly shorter TCRB CDR3s in all four CD4+ subsets.

The sequencing input was central memory CD4+ T cells from blood. The receptor was isolated from a man between 25 and 39 years old with type 1 diabetes. The chain joins TRBV28 to TRBJ2-5; D may be TRBD2 (7 bases). The CDR3 coding sequence is TGTGCCAGCAGTGAGGGGGGGACCCAAGAGACCCAGTACTTC. This encodes CASSEGGTQETQYF.